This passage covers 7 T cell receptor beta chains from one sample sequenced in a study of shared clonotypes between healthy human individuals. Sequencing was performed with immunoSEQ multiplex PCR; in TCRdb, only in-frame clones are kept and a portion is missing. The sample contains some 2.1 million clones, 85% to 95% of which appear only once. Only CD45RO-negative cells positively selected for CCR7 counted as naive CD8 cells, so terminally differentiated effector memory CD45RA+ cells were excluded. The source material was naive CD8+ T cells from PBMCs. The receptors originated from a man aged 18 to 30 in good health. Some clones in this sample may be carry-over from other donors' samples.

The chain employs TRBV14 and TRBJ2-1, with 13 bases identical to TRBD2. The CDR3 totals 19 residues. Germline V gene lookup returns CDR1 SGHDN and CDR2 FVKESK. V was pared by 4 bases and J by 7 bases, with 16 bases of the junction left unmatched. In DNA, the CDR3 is TGTGCCAGCAGCCCGGGACTAGCGGGACTCCACCCGAGCTATAATGAGCAGTTCTTC. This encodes CASSPGLAGLHPSYNEQFF.

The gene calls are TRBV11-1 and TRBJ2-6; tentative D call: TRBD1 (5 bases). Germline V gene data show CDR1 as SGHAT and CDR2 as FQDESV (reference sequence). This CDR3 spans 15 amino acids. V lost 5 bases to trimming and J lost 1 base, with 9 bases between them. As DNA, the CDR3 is TGTGCCAGCAGCCCGACAGTATCTGGGGCCAACGTCCTGACTTTC. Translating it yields CASSPTVSGANVLTF. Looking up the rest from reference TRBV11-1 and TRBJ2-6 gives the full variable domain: EAEVAQSPRYKITEKSQAVAFWCDPISGHATLYWYRQILGQGPELLVQFQDESVVDDSQLPKDRFSAERLKGVDSTLKIQPAELGDSAMYLCASSPTVSGANVLTFGAGSRLTVL.

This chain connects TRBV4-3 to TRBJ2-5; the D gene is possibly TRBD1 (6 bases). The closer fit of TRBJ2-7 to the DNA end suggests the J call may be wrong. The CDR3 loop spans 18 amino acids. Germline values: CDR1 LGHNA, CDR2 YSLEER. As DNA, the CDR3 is TGCGCCAGCAGCCAAGATCGCCTACAGGGTCTTCTCGCCTACGAGCAGTACTTC. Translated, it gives CASSQDRLQGLLAYEQYF.

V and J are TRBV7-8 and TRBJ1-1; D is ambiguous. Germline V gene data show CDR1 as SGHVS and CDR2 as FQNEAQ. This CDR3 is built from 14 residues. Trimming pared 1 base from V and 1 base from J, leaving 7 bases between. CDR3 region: CASSLVGENTEAFF. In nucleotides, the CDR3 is TGTGCCAGCAGCTTAGTTGGAGAGAACACTGAAGCTTTCTTT. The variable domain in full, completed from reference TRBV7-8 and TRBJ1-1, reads GAGVSQSPRYKVAKRGQDVALRCDPISGHVSLFWYQQALGQGPEFLTYFQNEAQLDKSGLPSDRFFAERPEGSVSTLKIQRTQQEDSAVYLCASSLVGENTEAFFGQGTRLTVV.

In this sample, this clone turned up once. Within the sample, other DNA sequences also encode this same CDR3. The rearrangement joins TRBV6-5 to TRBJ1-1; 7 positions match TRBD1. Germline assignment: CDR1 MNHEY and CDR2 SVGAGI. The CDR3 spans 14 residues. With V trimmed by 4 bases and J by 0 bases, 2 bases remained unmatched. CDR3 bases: TGTGCCAGCAGTTTGACAGGGTTGAACACTGAAGCTTTCTTT. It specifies CASSLTGLNTEAFF.

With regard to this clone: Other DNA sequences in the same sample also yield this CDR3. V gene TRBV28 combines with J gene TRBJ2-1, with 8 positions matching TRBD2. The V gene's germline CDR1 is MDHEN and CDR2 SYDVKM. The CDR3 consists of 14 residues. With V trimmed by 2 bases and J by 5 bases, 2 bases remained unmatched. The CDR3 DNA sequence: TGTGCCAGCAGTTTACTCGGGGGGGACAATGAGCAGTTCTTC. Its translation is CASSLLGGDNEQFF.

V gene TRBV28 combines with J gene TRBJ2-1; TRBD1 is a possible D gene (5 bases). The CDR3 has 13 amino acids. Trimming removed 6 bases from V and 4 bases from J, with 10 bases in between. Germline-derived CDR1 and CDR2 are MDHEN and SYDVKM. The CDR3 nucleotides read TGTGCCAGCAGACCCAGGGCTTACAATGAGCAGTTCTTC. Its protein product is CASRPRAYNEQFF.